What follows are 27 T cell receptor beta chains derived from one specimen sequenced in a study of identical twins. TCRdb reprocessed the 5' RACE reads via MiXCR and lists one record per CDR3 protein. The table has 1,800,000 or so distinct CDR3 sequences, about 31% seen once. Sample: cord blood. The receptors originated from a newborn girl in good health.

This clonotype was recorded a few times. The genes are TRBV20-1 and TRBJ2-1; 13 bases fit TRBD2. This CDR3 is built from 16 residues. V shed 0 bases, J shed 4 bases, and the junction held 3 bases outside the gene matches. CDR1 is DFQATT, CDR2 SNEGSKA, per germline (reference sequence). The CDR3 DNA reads TGCAGTGCTAGAGATTGGGGACTAGCGGGATACAATGAGCAGTTCTTC. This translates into CSARDWGLAGYNEQFF.

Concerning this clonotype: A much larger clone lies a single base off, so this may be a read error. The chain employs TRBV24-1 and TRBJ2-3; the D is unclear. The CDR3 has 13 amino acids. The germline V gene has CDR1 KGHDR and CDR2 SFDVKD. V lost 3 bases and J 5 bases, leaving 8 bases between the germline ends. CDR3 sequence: CATSDAVIDTQYF. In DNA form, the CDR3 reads TGTGCCACCAGTGATGCAGTCATAGATACGCAGTATTTT.

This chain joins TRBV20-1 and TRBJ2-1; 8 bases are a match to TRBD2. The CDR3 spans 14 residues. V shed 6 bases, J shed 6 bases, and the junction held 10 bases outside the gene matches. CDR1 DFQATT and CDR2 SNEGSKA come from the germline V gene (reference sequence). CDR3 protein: CSAPEPGTSNEQFF. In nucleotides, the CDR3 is TGCAGTGCGCCGGAACCCGGGACTAGCAATGAGCAGTTCTTC.

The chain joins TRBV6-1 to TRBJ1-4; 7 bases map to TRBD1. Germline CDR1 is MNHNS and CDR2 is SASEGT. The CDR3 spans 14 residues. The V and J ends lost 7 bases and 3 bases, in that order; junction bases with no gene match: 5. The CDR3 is CASIPGTANEKLFF. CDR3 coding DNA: TGTGCCAGCATCCCCGGGACAGCTAATGAAAAACTGTTTTTT.

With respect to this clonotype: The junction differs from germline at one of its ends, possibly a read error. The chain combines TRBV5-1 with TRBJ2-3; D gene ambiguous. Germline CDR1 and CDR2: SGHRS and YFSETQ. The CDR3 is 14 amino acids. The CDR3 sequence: CASSLAPYTDAQYF. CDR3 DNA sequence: TGCGCCAGCAGCTTGGCGCCGTACACAGATGCGCAGTATTTT. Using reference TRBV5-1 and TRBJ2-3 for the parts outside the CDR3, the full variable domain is KAGVTQTPRYLIKTRGQQVTLSCSPISGHRSVSWYQQTPGQGLQFLFEYFSETQRNKGNFPGRFSGRQFSNSRSEMNVSTLELGDSALYLCASSLAPYTDAQYFGPGTRLTVL.

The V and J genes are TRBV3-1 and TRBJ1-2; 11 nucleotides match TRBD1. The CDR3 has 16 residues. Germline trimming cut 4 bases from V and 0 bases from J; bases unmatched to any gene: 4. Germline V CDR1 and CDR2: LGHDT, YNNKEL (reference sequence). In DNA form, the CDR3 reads TGTGCCAGCAGCCCGGACAGGGGGCTACCTAACTATGGCTACACCTTC. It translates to CASSPDRGLPNYGYTF.

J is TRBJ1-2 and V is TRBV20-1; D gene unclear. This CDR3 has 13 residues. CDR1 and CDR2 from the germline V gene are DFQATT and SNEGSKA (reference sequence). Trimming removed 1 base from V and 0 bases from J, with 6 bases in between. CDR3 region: CSARVVANYGYTF. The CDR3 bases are TGCAGTGCTAGAGTGGTGGCTAACTATGGCTACACCTTC.

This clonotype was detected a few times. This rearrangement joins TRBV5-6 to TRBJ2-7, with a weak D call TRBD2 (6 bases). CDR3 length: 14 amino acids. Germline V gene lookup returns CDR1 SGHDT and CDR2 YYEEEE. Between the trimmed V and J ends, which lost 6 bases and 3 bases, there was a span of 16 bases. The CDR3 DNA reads TGTGCCAGCACCATAGGAGGGTGGGTCTACGAGCAGTACTTC. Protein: CASTIGGWVYEQYF. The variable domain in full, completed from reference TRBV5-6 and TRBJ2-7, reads DAGVTQSPTHLIKTRGQQVTLRCSPKSGHDTVSWYQQALGQGPQFIFQYYEEEERQRGNFPDRFSGHQFPNYSSELNVNALLLGDSALYLCASTIGGWVYEQYFGPGTRLTVT.

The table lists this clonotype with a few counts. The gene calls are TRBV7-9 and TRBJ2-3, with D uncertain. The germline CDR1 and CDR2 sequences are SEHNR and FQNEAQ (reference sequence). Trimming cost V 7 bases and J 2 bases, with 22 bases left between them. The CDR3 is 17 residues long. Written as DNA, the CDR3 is TGTGCCAGCAACATTCTTAAAAACCGTATTGCCACAGATACGCAGTATTTT. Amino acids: CASNILKNRIATDTQYF.

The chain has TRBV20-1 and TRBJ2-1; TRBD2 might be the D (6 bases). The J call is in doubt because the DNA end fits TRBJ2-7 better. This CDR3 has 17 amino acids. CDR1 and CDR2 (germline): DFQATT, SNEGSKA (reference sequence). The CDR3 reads CSARDLLAPSSYNEQYF. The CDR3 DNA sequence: TGCAGTGCTAGAGATCTACTAGCACCCAGCTCCTACAATGAGCAGTACTTC.

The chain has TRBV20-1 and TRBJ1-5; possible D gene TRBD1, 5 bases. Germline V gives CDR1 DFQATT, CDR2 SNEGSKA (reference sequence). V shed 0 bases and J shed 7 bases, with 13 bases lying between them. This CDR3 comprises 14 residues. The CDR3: CSARDIRGDQPQHF. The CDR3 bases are TGCAGTGCTAGAGATATTCGGGGCGACCAGCCCCAGCATTTT.

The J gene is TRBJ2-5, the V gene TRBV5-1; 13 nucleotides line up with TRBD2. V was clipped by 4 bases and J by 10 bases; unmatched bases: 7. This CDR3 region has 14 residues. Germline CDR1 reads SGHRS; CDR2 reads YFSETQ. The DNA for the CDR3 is TGCGCCAGCAGCCCGGGACTAGCGGGACTAATCCAGTACTTC. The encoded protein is CASSPGLAGLIQYF.

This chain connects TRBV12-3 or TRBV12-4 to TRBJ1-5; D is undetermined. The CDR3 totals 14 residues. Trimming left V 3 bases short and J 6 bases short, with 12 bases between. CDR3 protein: CASSLRRLGQPQHF. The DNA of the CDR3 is TGTGCCAGCAGTTTGAGGCGGTTGGGTCAGCCCCAGCATTTT.

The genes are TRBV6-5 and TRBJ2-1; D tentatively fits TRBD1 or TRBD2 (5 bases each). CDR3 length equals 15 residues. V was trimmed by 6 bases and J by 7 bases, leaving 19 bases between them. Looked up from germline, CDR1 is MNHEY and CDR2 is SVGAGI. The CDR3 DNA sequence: TGTGCCAGCAGGACCGGGGCAAGGTTTTGGAATGAGCAGTTCTTC. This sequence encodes CASRTGARFWNEQFF.

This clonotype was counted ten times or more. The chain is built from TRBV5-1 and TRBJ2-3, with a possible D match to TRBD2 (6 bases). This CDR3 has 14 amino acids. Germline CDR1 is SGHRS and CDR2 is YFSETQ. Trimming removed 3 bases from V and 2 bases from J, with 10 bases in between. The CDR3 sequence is CASSYGTVTDTQYF. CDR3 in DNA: TGCGCCAGCAGCTACGGGACTGTCACAGATACGCAGTATTTT.

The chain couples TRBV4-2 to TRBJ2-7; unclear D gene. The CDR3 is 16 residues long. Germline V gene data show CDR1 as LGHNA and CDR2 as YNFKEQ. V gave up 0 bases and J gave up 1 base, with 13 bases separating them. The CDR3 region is CASSQDPGEQSYEQYF. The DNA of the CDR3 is TGTGCCAGCAGCCAAGACCCCGGTGAGCAGTCCTACGAGCAGTACTTC.

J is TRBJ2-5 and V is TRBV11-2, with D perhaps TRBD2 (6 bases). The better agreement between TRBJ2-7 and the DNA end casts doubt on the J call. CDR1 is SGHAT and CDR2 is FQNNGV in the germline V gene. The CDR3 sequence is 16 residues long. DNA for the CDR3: TGTGCCAGCAGCTTAGCCCGCGGGGCCACCACCTACGAGCAGTACTTC. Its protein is CASSLARGATTYEQYF.

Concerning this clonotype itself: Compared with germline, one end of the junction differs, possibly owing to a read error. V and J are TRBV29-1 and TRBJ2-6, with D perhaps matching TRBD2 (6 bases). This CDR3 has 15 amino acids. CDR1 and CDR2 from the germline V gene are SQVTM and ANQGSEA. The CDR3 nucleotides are TGCGGCGTTGGGGGACTCAGCTCTGGGGCCAACGTCCTGACTTTC. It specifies CGVGGLSSGANVLTF.

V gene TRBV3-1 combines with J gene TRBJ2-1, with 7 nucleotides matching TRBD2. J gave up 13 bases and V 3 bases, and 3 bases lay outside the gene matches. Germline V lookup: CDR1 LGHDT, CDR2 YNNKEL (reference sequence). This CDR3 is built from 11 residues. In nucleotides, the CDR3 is TGTGCCAGCAGCCATGGGACTACCCAGTTCTTC. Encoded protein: CASSHGTTQFF.

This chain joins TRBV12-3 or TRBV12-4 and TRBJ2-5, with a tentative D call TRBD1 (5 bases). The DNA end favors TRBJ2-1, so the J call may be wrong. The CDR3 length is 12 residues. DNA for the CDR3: TGTGCCAGCAGGAGGACATTGGAGACCCAGTTCTTC. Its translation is CASRRTLETQFF.

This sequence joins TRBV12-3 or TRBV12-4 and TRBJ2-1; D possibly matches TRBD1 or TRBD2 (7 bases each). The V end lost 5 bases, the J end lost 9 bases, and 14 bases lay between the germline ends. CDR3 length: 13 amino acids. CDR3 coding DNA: TGTGCCAGCAGTCCAGGGGGGGGCAGTGAGCAGTTCTTC. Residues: CASSPGGGSEQFF.

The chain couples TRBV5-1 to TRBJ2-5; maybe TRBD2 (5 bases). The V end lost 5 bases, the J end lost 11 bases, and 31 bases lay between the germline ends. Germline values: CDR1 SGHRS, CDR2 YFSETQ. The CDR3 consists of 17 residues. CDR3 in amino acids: CASRGVGLDQSYNEQYF. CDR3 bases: TGCGCCAGCAGGGGAGTTGGGTTGGATCAATCCTACAATGAGCAGTACTTC.

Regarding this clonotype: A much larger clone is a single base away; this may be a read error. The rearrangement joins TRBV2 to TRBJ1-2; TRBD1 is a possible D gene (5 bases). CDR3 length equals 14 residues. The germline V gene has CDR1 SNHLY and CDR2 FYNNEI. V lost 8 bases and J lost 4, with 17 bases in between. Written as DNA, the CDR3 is TGTGCCAGCCAAGGCTCGACAGCCAGCTATGGCTACACCTTC. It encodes CASQGSTASYGYTF.

The DNA of the CDR3 is TGCGCCAGCAGCTCCAGACCGCCGGGCACAGATACGCAGTATTTT. Protein sequence: CASSSRPPGTDTQYF. The rearrangement joins TRBV5-1 to TRBJ2-3, with D unclear. The CDR3 consists of 15 residues. V lost 3 bases and J 1 base, leaving 12 bases between the germline ends. Germline V gene lookup returns CDR1 SGHRS and CDR2 YFSETQ.

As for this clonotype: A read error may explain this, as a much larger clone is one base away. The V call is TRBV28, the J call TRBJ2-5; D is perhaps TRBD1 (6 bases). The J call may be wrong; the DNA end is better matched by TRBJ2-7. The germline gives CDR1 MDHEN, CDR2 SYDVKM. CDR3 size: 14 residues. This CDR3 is CASSSGGQNCEQYF. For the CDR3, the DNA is TGTGCCAGCAGTTCCGGAGGACAGAACTGCGAGCAGTACTTC.

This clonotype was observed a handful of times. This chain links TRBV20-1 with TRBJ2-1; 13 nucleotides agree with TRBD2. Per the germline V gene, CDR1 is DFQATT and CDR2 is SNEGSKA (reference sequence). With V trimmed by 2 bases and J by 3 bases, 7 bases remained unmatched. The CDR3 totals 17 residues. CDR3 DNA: TGCAGTGCTAGACTAGGACTAGCGGGGGCTATCTACAATGAGCAGTTCTTC. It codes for CSARLGLAGAIYNEQFF.

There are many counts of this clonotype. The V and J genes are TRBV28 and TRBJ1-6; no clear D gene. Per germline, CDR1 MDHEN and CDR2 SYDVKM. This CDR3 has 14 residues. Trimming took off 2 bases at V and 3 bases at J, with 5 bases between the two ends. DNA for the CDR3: TGTGCCAGCAGTTTAAAGGGCTATAATTCACCCCTCCACTTT. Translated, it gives CASSLKGYNSPLHF.